A single sample is the source of the 30 T cell receptor beta chains below, sequenced in a study of T cells after yellow fever vaccination. TCRdb processed the 5' RACE reads anew with MiXCR; each CDR3 protein has one entry. There are 160,000 or so distinct CDR3 sequences in the sample; 6% to 7.5% occur only once, and roughly 2.5% lies in the top ten. The specimen comprised CD4+ T cells sorted from PBMCs, sampled 4 to 6 days after the first yellow fever vaccination. The receptors were gathered from a man aged 18-30 years who received the YFV17D yellow fever vaccine.

This clonotype was detected only a few times. J is TRBJ2-1 and V is TRBV5-1; tentative D call: TRBD1 (6 bases). The CDR3 has 16 residues. The V gene lost 2 bases and the J gene lost 0 bases, with 12 bases spanning the gap. CDR1 and CDR2 from the germline V gene are SGHRS and YFSETQ. The CDR3 loop is CASSFGHRVSYNEQFF. CDR3 sequence (DNA): TGCGCCAGCAGCTTTGGGCACAGGGTCTCCTACAATGAGCAGTTCTTC.

The chain combines TRBV10-3 with TRBJ2-1; 8 bases map to TRBD2. V trimming: 9 bases; J trimming: 5 bases; junction bases outside the gene matches: 3. CDR1 and CDR2 from the germline V gene are ENHRY and SYGVKD. There are 12 residues in the CDR3. This CDR3 reads CAISGADNEQFF. CDR3 DNA sequence: TGTGCCATTAGCGGGGCGGACAATGAGCAGTTCTTC.

This clonotype occurred many times. This chain uses TRBV10-3 with TRBJ2-7; 8 nucleotides match TRBD1. V lost 5 bases, J lost 3 bases, and 6 bases stayed unmatched. This CDR3 spans 14 amino acids. Germline values: CDR1 ENHRY, CDR2 SYGVKD. CDR3 protein: CAISYSDRDYEQYF. The CDR3 DNA sequence: TGTGCCATCAGTTATTCGGACAGGGACTACGAGCAGTACTTC.

This clonotype was seen a handful of times. This rearrangement joins TRBV15 to TRBJ2-1, with 11 bases matching TRBD2. V lost 1 base and J lost 5; bases outside the gene matches: 7. CDR1 and CDR2 (germline): LNHNV, YYDKDF (reference sequence). CDR3 size: 17 residues. This CDR3 reads CATSRGRLAGTDNEQFF. The CDR3, as DNA: TGTGCCACCAGCAGAGGCAGACTAGCGGGGACCGACAATGAGCAGTTCTTC.

This clonotype came up a few times. V is TRBV30 and J is TRBJ1-1; possibly TRBD1 for D (6 bases). The CDR3 contains 13 residues. The germline V and J ends were trimmed by 0 bases and 9 bases, with 14 bases remaining between them. The germline V gene has CDR1 GTSNPN and CDR2 SVGIG (reference sequence). CDR3 protein: CAWSVGGGTQAFF. The CDR3 region has the DNA TGTGCCTGGAGTGTAGGTGGCGGGACACAAGCTTTCTTT.

CDR3 sequence reads: CASSLTAPYGNTEAFF. As DNA, the CDR3 is TGTGCCAGCAGCTTAACCGCCCCCTATGGAAACACTGAAGCTTTCTTT. This rearrangement joins TRBV7-3 to TRBJ1-1; the D is unclear. CDR1 is SGHTA, CDR2 FQGTGA, per germline. The CDR3 extends over 16 amino acids. Trimming took off 0 bases at V and 2 bases at J, with 13 bases between the two ends.

The table lists this clonotype with many counts. The chain recombines TRBV7-8 with TRBJ1-4; D is ambiguous. The length of the CDR3 is 14 residues. Trimming took 6 bases from V and 8 from J, leaving 16 bases between them. Germline V gene sequence: CDR1 SGHVS, CDR2 FQNEAQ. The CDR3 bases are TGTGCCAGCAGTCCGATAAGGGTGGGGGAAAAACTGTTTTTT. Translation: CASSPIRVGEKLFF.

This clonotype was counted many times. This sequence joins TRBV5-1 and TRBJ1-3, with 7 positions matching TRBD1. V shed 4 bases and J 6 bases; nucleotides not matched to a gene: 7. CDR1 and CDR2 (germline): SGHRS, YFSETQ. This CDR3 region has 14 residues. CDR3 sequence (DNA): TGCGCCAGCAGCCCGACAGGGATTCTAAACACCATATATTTT. Protein: CASSPTGILNTIYF.

The rearrangement links TRBV12-3 or TRBV12-4 to TRBJ2-7; 9 positions agree with TRBD2. This CDR3 spans 15 amino acids. The trim removed 6 bases at V and 2 bases at J, leaving 8 bases unmatched. CDR3 in amino acids: CASRHSGGIPYEQYF. The DNA for the CDR3 is TGTGCCAGCAGGCACAGCGGGGGGATCCCCTACGAGCAGTACTTC.

This clonotype has a count of ten or more. The chain joins TRBV20-1 to TRBJ2-7; D not resolved. Trimming pared 1 base from V and 3 bases from J, leaving 7 bases between. The CDR3 is 12 amino acids. Per germline, CDR1 DFQATT and CDR2 SNEGSKA (reference sequence). CDR3 bases: TGCAGTGCTAGAGCGGCTAACTACGAGCAGTACTTC. This sequence encodes CSARAANYEQYF.

The chain combines TRBV3-1 with TRBJ2-1; 9 positions agree with TRBD2. This CDR3 has 19 amino acids. CDR1 and CDR2 from the germline V gene are LGHDT and YNNKEL (reference sequence). Trimming took 0 bases from V and 4 from J; bases not matched to a gene: 13. DNA of the CDR3: TGTGCCAGCAGCCAAGAAATCCGGTGGCGGGGGGGCCGGTACAATGAGCAGTTCTTC. Translating gives CASSQEIRWRGGRYNEQFF.

This clonotype occurred a few times. The genes are TRBV9 and TRBJ2-2; no reliable D call. There are 17 residues in the CDR3. The germline gives CDR1 SGDLS, CDR2 YYNGEE. Trimming took off 1 base at V and 5 bases at J, with 18 bases between the two ends. The DNA of the CDR3 is TGTGCCAGCAGCGTAATCCCCCCCCTCCTGGGGACCGGGGAGCTGTTTTTT. This codes for CASSVIPPLLGTGELFF.

The table lists this clonotype with a few counts. The gene calls are TRBV7-9 and TRBJ2-3; D is tentatively TRBD1 or TRBD2 (6 bases each). Trimming cost V 1 base and J 6 bases, with 8 bases left between them. Germline CDR1 is SEHNR and CDR2 is FQNEAQ (reference sequence). The CDR3 totals 13 residues. CDR3: CASSLVGGDTQYF. The CDR3 nucleotides read TGTGCCAGCAGCTTAGTGGGGGGCGATACGCAGTATTTT.

This clonotype was recorded many times. This rearrangement joins TRBV12-3 or TRBV12-4 to TRBJ1-6; D uncertain. CDR3 size: 12 residues. V gave up 3 bases and J gave up 7 bases, with 4 bases separating them. The CDR3 nucleotides read TGTGCCAGCAGTTTTTTGAATTCACCCCTCCACTTT. It translates to CASSFLNSPLHF.

This clonotype appeared a few times. V and J are TRBV4-2 and TRBJ2-7; D is unresolved. CDR1 LGHNA and CDR2 YNFKEQ come from the germline V gene. CDR3 length: 13 amino acids. V dropped 4 bases and J dropped 2 bases, with 9 bases sitting between them. The CDR3 protein is CASSPGLPYEQYF. CDR3 nucleotides: TGTGCCAGCAGCCCCGGTCTTCCCTACGAGCAGTACTTC.

There are many counts of this clonotype. V is TRBV4-1 and J is TRBJ2-3; the D gene is possibly TRBD1 (5 bases). Germline CDR1 MGHRA, CDR2 YSYEKL. Trimming took off 4 bases at V and 2 bases at J, with 19 bases between the two ends. The CDR3 is 17 amino acids. The DNA for the CDR3 is TGCGCCAGCAGCCGAATCCCCCAGGGTCCCCTCACAGATACGCAGTATTTT. Translation: CASSRIPQGPLTDTQYF.

The chain employs TRBV7-2 and TRBJ2-5; possible D gene TRBD1, 6 bases. The CDR3 is made up of 13 amino acids. The V gene lost 5 bases and the J gene lost 4 bases, with 11 bases spanning the gap. CDR1 SGHTA and CDR2 FQGNSA come from the germline V gene. The CDR3 DNA reads as TGTGCCAGCAGCGAGCAGGGGCTAGAGACCCAGTACTTC. It codes for CASSEQGLETQYF.

This clonotype has a count of ten or more. The chain employs TRBV5-6 and TRBJ2-7, with D perhaps matching TRBD1 (6 bases). V lost 4 bases and J 4 bases, leaving 9 bases between the germline ends. Germline V gene data show CDR1 as SGHDT and CDR2 as YYEEEE. This CDR3 region has 12 residues. CDR3 in amino acids: CASSAGEYEQYV. The CDR3 bases are TGTGCCAGCAGCGCAGGGGAGTACGAGCAGTACGTC.

Ten or more counts support this clonotype. The genes are TRBV5-1 and TRBJ1-1, with a possible D match to TRBD1 (5 bases). CDR3 size: 15 residues. V shed 0 bases and J shed 0 bases, with 9 bases lying between them. Germline CDR1 and CDR2: SGHRS and YFSETQ. CDR3: CASSLGGALNTEAFF. In DNA form, the CDR3 reads TGCGCCAGCAGCTTGGGTGGGGCCTTGAACACTGAAGCTTTCTTT.

There are many counts of this clonotype. The chain recombines TRBV5-1 with TRBJ2-1; D gene unclear. CDR1 and CDR2 (germline): SGHRS, YFSETQ. This CDR3 comprises 14 residues. V lost 0 bases to trimming and J lost 5 bases, with 9 bases between them. The DNA for the CDR3 is TGCGCCAGCAGCTTGGCCGCTGGGAACAATGAGCAGTTCTTC. This gives the protein CASSLAAGNNEQFF.

V is TRBV20-1 and J is TRBJ2-3; 7 bases agree with TRBD1. V shed 3 bases and J 5 bases; nucleotides not matched to a gene: 8. The CDR3 totals 14 residues. Germline-derived CDR1 and CDR2 are DFQATT and SNEGSKA (reference sequence). CDR3 protein: CSASPTGIGDTQYF. CDR3 sequence (DNA): TGCAGTGCTAGCCCGACAGGGATTGGAGATACGCAGTATTTT.

Many counts were recorded for this clonotype. The rearrangement links TRBV11-3 to TRBJ1-1; TRBD1 aligns across 9 bases. The ends lost 3 bases at V and 5 bases at J; junction bases unmatched: 1. The CDR3 extends over 13 amino acids. In germline, CDR1 is SGHNT, CDR2 YENEEA. The CDR3 DNA sequence: TGTGCCAGCAGCTTCGGACAGGGGACTGAAGCTTTCTTT. Translation gives CASSFGQGTEAFF. Full variable domain (remainder filled in from reference TRBV11-3 and TRBJ1-1): EAGVVQSPRYKIIEKKQPVAFWCNPISGHNTLYWYLQNLGQGPELLIRYENEEAVDDSQLPKDRFSAERLKGVDSTLKIQPAELGDSAVYLCASSFGQGTEAFFGQGTRLTVV.

This clonotype was counted many times. The genes are TRBV20-1 and TRBJ1-1; the match to TRBD1 covers 10 bases. The CDR3 contains 13 residues. The V gene end was trimmed by 5 bases and the J gene end by 5 bases; junction bases not matched to a gene: 5. The V gene's germline CDR1 is DFQATT and CDR2 SNEGSKA (reference sequence). The CDR3 sequence: CSAVDRGGTEAFF. The CDR3 DNA sequence: TGCAGTGCTGTGGACAGGGGGGGGACTGAAGCTTTCTTT.

Many counts were recorded for this clonotype. The chain recombines TRBV5-1 with TRBJ2-7; D uncertain. The germline CDR1 and CDR2 sequences are SGHRS and YFSETQ. The V and J ends lost 4 bases and 3 bases respectively, with 11 bases between them. The CDR3 loop spans 13 amino acids. CDR3 bases: TGCGCCAGCAGCAGGGAAGGTTTCTACGAGCAGTACTTC. Translated, it gives CASSREGFYEQYF. The complete variable domain, with remaining parts taken from reference TRBV5-1 and TRBJ2-7, reads KAGVTQTPRYLIKTRGQQVTLSCSPISGHRSVSWYQQTPGQGLQFLFEYFSETQRNKGNFPGRFSGRQFSNSRSEMNVSTLELGDSALYLCASSREGFYEQYFGPGTRLTVT.

This clonotype has at least ten counts. V and J are TRBV12-3 or TRBV12-4 and TRBJ2-3; 11 bases align to TRBD2. This CDR3 region has 15 residues. The V and J ends lost 6 bases and 1 base, in that order; junction bases with no gene match: 3. DNA of the CDR3: TGTGCCAGCAGGCTAGCGGGGGGCGGCACAGATACGCAGTATTTT. Translated: CASRLAGGGTDTQYF.

The chain links TRBV30 to TRBJ1-3; D possibly corresponds to TRBD1 (5 bases). V dropped 0 bases and J dropped 0 bases, with 6 bases sitting between them. In germline, CDR1 is GTSNPN, CDR2 SVGIG (reference sequence). This CDR3 contains 14 residues. CDR3 in amino acids: CAWSVGHSGNTIYF. CDR3 coding DNA: TGTGCCTGGAGTGTAGGACACTCTGGAAACACCATATATTTT.

This clonotype was recorded at least ten times. The chain joins TRBV2 to TRBJ2-1; D gene unclear. CDR1 SNHLY and CDR2 FYNNEI come from the germline V gene. CDR3 length: 12 amino acids. Trimming left V 6 bases short and J 5 bases short, with 8 bases between. The CDR3 nucleotides are TGTGCCAGCAGCTTCCGGGACAATGAGCAGTTCTTC. It translates to CASSFRDNEQFF.

This clonotype was counted many times. V usage is TRBV7-9 and J usage is TRBJ2-3; 8 nucleotides match TRBD2. The length of the CDR3 is 16 residues. Germline V gives CDR1 SEHNR, CDR2 FQNEAQ (reference sequence). Losses at the gene ends were 2 bases for V and 4 bases for J; bases not matched to a gene: 8. The DNA for the CDR3 is TGTGCCAGCAGCTTAAGACGGGGGGGCCGGGCAGATACGCAGTATTTT. It yields the protein CASSLRRGGRADTQYF.

This rearrangement joins TRBV5-4 to TRBJ2-5; the match to TRBD2 covers 14 bases. The V and J ends lost 4 bases and 4 bases, in that order; junction bases with no gene match: 3. Germline CDR1 SGHNT, CDR2 YYREEE (reference sequence). CDR3 length: 15 residues. The DNA for the CDR3 is TGTGCCAGCAGCGGACTAGCGGGGGGTGGAGAGACCCAGTACTTC. Translation gives CASSGLAGGGETQYF.

The chain joins TRBV29-1 to TRBJ2-3; D remains ambiguous. Per germline, CDR1 SQVTM and CDR2 ANQGSEA. The CDR3 covers 15 residues. The germline V and J ends were trimmed by 3 bases and 8 bases, with 21 bases remaining between them. CDR3 residues: CSVEVRQDGPGTQYF. The CDR3 DNA follows: TGCAGCGTTGAGGTTCGACAAGATGGCCCAGGTACGCAGTATTTT.